This TCR beta chain was profiled in a study of blood T cell repertoires in COVID-19. The age range of participants was 18 to 89 years, with residence in about two dozen US areas. Membership in each cohort depended on participant-reported clinical history. Looked up from germline, CDR1 is SGHNT and CDR2 is YENEEA. The CDR3 covers 15 residues. Trimming removed 5 bases from V and 4 bases from J; junction bases left unmatched: 6. Per the authors' pipeline: Amplified reference gene primers provided the basis for estimating nucleated cell counts. The table came from immunoSEQ multiplex PCR; TCRdb's copy has only in-frame clones and leaves some out. That table is the source of V, J and clone size, and D and trimming were worked out from the DNA. The data contain 260,000 or so clones, 85% to 90% of them singletons.

This clonotype originated in a man between 18 and 29 years old who had recovered from COVID-19. The source material was PBMCs or T cells enriched from blood (not recorded which). This chain connects TRBV11-3 to TRBJ2-2; 8 nucleotides align to TRBD2. The CDR3 DNA reads TGTGCCAGCAGCCCGGTAGCGGGACGCACCGGGGAGCTGTTTTTT. It yields the protein CASSPVAGRTGELFF.